This entry is about one TCR beta chain. Its antigen is as yet unknown. The data derive from a study of cytomegalovirus exposure and HLA in healthy donors. Study background: As an earlier analysis found, roughly 170 million T cells yielded over 95 million unique TCR beta sequences.

Overall study results and limits: A later analysis found TCR association rates differed by HLA locus, highest for DRB1 and lowest for HLA-C. A later analysis linked a missense DCLRE1C variant to TCR beta V- and J-gene trimming.

The length of the CDR3 is 12 residues. V was trimmed by 3 bases and J by 14 bases, leaving 16 bases between them. In germline, CDR1 is SNHLY, CDR2 FYNNEI. The PCR used 60 Vbeta and 13 Jbeta primers. Sequencing used immunoSEQ multiplex PCR; TCRdb keeps in-frame clones, though not all of them. The top ten hold approximately 3.6% of the sample, which has 55,000 to 65,000 clones, 80% seen once. The sample was PBMCs. The chain recombines TRBV2 with TRBJ1-1; D unclear. This TCR came from a woman in her 40s in good health and CMV-seronegative. CDR3: CASSEPSVVQFF. The CDR3 region has the DNA TGTGCCAGCAGTGAGCCGAGCGTGGTGCAATTCTTT.